The next 16 T cell receptor beta chains were all read from a single sample in a study of post-analysis software for immune sequencing data. Broader study findings: About 5 TRBV segments occurring more often in patients than controls included TRBV5-6, TRBV5-1 and TRBV20-1.

Unique molecular identifiers were carried by the TCR beta cDNA libraries. MiXCR, run by TCRdb on the PCR reads, gives a single entry per CDR3 protein. The table has roughly 730,000 distinct CDR3 sequences, about 27% seen once. These TCRs' antigens remain unknown. The sequencing input was blood. These receptor sequences come from a girl under 18 with multiple sclerosis.

Worth noting for this clonotype: The germline gene is not matched at one end of the junction; a read error may be the cause. This rearrangement joins TRBV7-9 to TRBJ2-1; 7 positions match TRBD1. In germline, CDR1 is SEHNR, CDR2 FQNEAQ (reference sequence). The CDR3 runs 12 residues. CDR3 nucleotide sequence: TGTGCCAGCAGCAGACAGGGAAATGGGCAGTTCTTC. Its translation is CASSRQGNGQFF.

Ten or more counts support this clonotype. The chain has TRBV10-1 and TRBJ2-5; D is undetermined. V was trimmed by 4 bases and J by 4 bases, leaving 10 bases between them. The germline CDR1 and CDR2 sequences are WNHNN and SYGVQD (reference sequence). CDR3 length: 13 residues. CDR3 sequence (DNA): TGCGCCAGCAGTGGCATGGTTCGAGAGACCCAGTACTTC. Its translation: CASSGMVRETQYF.

This chain uses TRBV11-2 with TRBJ1-2; D remains ambiguous. Trimming removed 3 bases at V and 2 bases at J, with 7 bases between. CDR1 SGHAT and CDR2 FQNNGV come from the germline V gene. CDR3 length: 13 residues. The CDR3: CASSFAPNYGYTF. The CDR3 DNA is TGTGCCAGCAGCTTCGCCCCGAACTATGGCTACACCTTC.

The rearrangement uses TRBV20-1 and TRBJ2-1, with D possibly being TRBD2 (5 bases). The V gene's germline CDR1 is DFQATT and CDR2 SNEGSKA (reference sequence). CDR3 length equals 15 residues. Trimming pared 4 bases from V and 10 bases from J, leaving 23 bases between. The CDR3 region is CSATFDGMDFGEQFF. Written as DNA, the CDR3 is TGCAGTGCTACTTTCGACGGGATGGACTTTGGGGAGCAGTTCTTC.

The chain recombines TRBV11-2 with TRBJ2-3, with D unclear. V was trimmed by 0 bases and J by 5 bases, leaving 9 bases between them. This CDR3 spans 14 amino acids. Per the germline V gene, CDR1 is SGHAT and CDR2 is FQNNGV. CDR3 loop: CASSLDQPKDTQYF. CDR3 nucleotide sequence: TGTGCCAGCAGCTTAGATCAACCGAAAGATACGCAGTATTTT.

This sequence joins TRBV7-2 and TRBJ2-3, with TRBD1 matching 8 bases. Germline CDR1 SGHTA, CDR2 FQGNSA. This CDR3 spans 16 amino acids. J was trimmed by 7 bases and V by 5 bases; bases with no gene match: 14. CDR3 coding DNA: TGTGCCAGCAGCCCAGGACAGGGTGCCCCTTTTTATACGCAGTATTTT. It translates to CASSPGQGAPFYTQYF.

The chain has TRBV7-2 and TRBJ2-4; the D call may be TRBD1 or TRBD2 (5 bases each). The germline CDR1 and CDR2 sequences are SGHTA and FQGNSA. CDR3 length: 14 residues. V lost 5 bases and J 8 bases, leaving 16 bases between the germline ends. Written as DNA, the CDR3 is TGTGCCAGCAGCCCCGGGACCAATGGATACATTCAGTACTTC. Amino acid sequence: CASSPGTNGYIQYF.

The V and J genes are TRBV6-4 and TRBJ1-6; 8 bases agree with TRBD1. The CDR3 has 15 amino acids. Trimming cost V 9 bases and J 2 bases; bases outside gene matches: 6. Germline loops: CDR1 MRHNA, CDR2 SNTAGT. The CDR3 region has the DNA TGTGCCAGGGTGGAGGGACAGGCCTATAATTCACCCCTCCACTTT. Its protein is CARVEGQAYNSPLHF.

This clonotype was counted between two and nine times. The genes are TRBV6-1 and TRBJ2-5; D is ambiguous. Germline CDR1 MNHNS, CDR2 SASEGT. There are 13 residues in the CDR3. The V and J ends lost 3 bases and 5 bases respectively, with 10 bases between them. As DNA, the CDR3 is TGTGCCAGCAGTGATAGGCTTAAGGAGACCCAGTACTTC. Translation: CASSDRLKETQYF.

The J gene is TRBJ1-1, the V gene TRBV10-3, with D hard to call. V was clipped by 6 bases and J by 5 bases, with 10 bases between them. This CDR3 has 12 amino acids. Germline V gene sequence: CDR1 ENHRY, CDR2 SYGVKD. CDR3 sequence (DNA): TGTGCCATCAGCGGGTATCGGACTGAAGCTTTCTTT. It translates to CAISGYRTEAFF.

This sequence joins TRBV6-2 or TRBV6-3 and TRBJ1-5; no clear D. Trimming removed 5 bases at V and 6 bases at J, with 8 bases between. The CDR3 is 12 residues long. Germline V gives CDR1 MNHEY, CDR2 SVGEGT. The CDR3 loop reads CASSQLVQPQHF. Written as DNA, the CDR3 is TGTGCCAGCAGTCAGTTGGTTCAGCCCCAGCATTTT.

In its sample, this clonotype was seen once. The chain is built from TRBV28 and TRBJ1-1; D gene uncertain. Germline V CDR1 and CDR2: MDHEN, SYDVKM. Trimming stripped 2 bases from V and 11 bases from J, with 18 bases between. This CDR3 comprises 14 residues. CDR3 DNA sequence: TGTGCCAGCAGTTTAGCAGGAGTCTCCCTGGGCGCTTTCTTT. Translation: CASSLAGVSLGAFF.

The rearrangement links TRBV7-2 to TRBJ2-7; D is uncertain. The CDR3 has 15 residues. V was cut by 1 base and J by 6 bases, with 16 bases left in between. Germline V CDR1 and CDR2: SGHTA, FQGNSA. The CDR3 nucleotides read TGTGCCAGCAGCTTAGGGGGTATCTACTGGCTCGAGCAGTACTTC. Encoded protein: CASSLGGIYWLEQYF. The full variable domain, in which reference TRBV7-2 and TRBJ2-7 provide the parts outside the CDR3, is GAGVSQSPSNKVTEKGKDVELRCDPISGHTALYWYRQSLGQGLEFLIYFQGNSAPDKSGLPSDRFSAERTGGSVSTLTIQRTQQEDSAVYLCASSLGGIYWLEQYFGPGTRLTVT.

In this sample, this clonotype turned up a few times. V usage is TRBV20-1 and J usage is TRBJ2-5; possibly TRBD2 for D (6 bases). The CDR3 is 14 amino acids. The V gene lost 4 bases and the J gene lost 2 bases, with 14 bases spanning the gap. In germline, CDR1 is DFQATT, CDR2 SNEGSKA (reference sequence). This CDR3 reads CSATLTRPQETQYF. In nucleotides, the CDR3 is TGCAGTGCTACTTTGACTAGACCACAAGAGACCCAGTACTTC.

In its sample, this clonotype was seen once. Written as DNA, the CDR3 is TGTGCCAGTGACCCAAACCTGACTAGTACCTACGAGCAGTACTTC. This codes for CASDPNLTSTYEQYF. V gene TRBV21-1 combines with J gene TRBJ2-7; the D call in the table, TRBD2, was not verified against the DNA. TRBV21-1 is assigned pseudogene status. The CDR3 spans 15 residues.

The chain links TRBV12-3 or TRBV12-4 to TRBJ2-1; 8 bases align to TRBD2. The V gene end was trimmed by 6 bases and the J gene end by 8 bases; junction bases not matched to a gene: 12. CDR3 size: 15 residues. The CDR3 protein is CASSPTGGLGYEQFF. CDR3 coding DNA: TGTGCCAGCAGCCCTACGGGGGGGCTAGGGTATGAGCAGTTCTTC.